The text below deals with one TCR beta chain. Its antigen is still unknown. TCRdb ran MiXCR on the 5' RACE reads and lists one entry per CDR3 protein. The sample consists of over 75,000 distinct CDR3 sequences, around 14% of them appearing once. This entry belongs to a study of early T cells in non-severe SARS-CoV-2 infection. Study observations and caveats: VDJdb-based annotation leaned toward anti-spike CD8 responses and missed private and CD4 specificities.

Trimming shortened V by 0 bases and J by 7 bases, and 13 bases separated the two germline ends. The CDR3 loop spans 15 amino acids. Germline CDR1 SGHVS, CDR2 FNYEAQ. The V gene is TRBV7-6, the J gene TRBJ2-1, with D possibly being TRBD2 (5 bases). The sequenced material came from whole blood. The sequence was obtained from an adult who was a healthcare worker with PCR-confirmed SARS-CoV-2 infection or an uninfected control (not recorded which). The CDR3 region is CASSLAGGLGNEQFF. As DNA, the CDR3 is TGTGCCAGCAGCTTAGCGGGCGGGTTGGGGAATGAGCAGTTCTTC.